The next 29 T cell receptor beta chains were all read from a single sample in a study of T cell responses to AZD1222 COVID-19 vaccine. Produced via immunoSEQ multiplex PCR; TCRdb's table is partial and in-frame only. Of more than 90,000 clones listed, 85% to 90% are singletons. Material: peripheral blood, obtained 28 days after the second AZD1222 dose. The receptors shown here come from an adult who received the AZD1222 COVID-19 vaccine.

The chain is built from TRBV7-9 and TRBJ1-3; TRBD1 aligns across 9 bases. With 8 bases clipped from V and 3 bases from J, the junction kept 17 bases outside the gene matches. The CDR3 extends over 18 amino acids. The germline V gene encodes CDR1 SEHNR and CDR2 FQNEAQ (reference sequence). This chain's CDR3 is CASGKGGQGHRFGNTIYF. CDR3 coding DNA: TGTGCCAGCGGTAAAGGCGGACAGGGGCATCGTTTTGGAAACACCATATATTTT.

The chain has TRBV5-1 and TRBJ1-1, with D maybe TRBD1 (6 bases). The germline CDR1 and CDR2 sequences are SGHRS and YFSETQ. The V end lost 2 bases, the J end lost 1 base, and 9 bases lay between the germline ends. The length of the CDR3 is 14 residues. CDR3 region: CASSFGTTNTEAFF. Written as DNA, the CDR3 is TGCGCCAGCAGCTTCGGGACAACGAACACTGAAGCTTTCTTT.

The chain links TRBV7-9 to TRBJ1-1, with 7 bases aligning to TRBD1. Looked up from germline, CDR1 is SEHNR and CDR2 is FQNEAQ (reference sequence). The ends lost 10 bases at V and 4 bases at J; junction bases unmatched: 12. This CDR3 contains 14 residues. CDR3 residues: CANSGEGALTEAFF. The CDR3 nucleotides read TGTGCCAACAGTGGGGAGGGGGCGCTCACTGAAGCTTTCTTT.

The CDR3 DNA is TGCGCCAGCAGCTTGGGAACGGTCCACGCAACTAATGAAAAACTGTTTTTT. Encoded protein: CASSLGTVHATNEKLFF. This sequence joins TRBV5-1 and TRBJ1-4; D is unresolved. The CDR3 runs 17 residues. Germline V gene data show CDR1 as SGHRS and CDR2 as YFSETQ. V was cut by 0 bases and J by 0 bases, with 12 bases left in between.

This sequence joins TRBV2 and TRBJ2-3, with 7 bases fitting TRBD1. Germline CDR1 is SNHLY and CDR2 is FYNNEI. J gave up 4 bases and V 6 bases, and 4 bases lay outside the gene matches. CDR3 size: 13 residues. The CDR3 sequence is CASSADRADTQYF. The CDR3, as DNA: TGTGCCAGCAGCGCAGACAGGGCAGATACGCAGTATTTT.

The CDR3 protein is CASSFLDRVGGYTF. The CDR3 bases are TGTGCCAGCAGTTTCTTAGACAGGGTTGGCGGCTACACCTTC. V usage is TRBV6-5 and J usage is TRBJ1-2, with 7 bases lining up with TRBD1. Unmatched junction bases numbered 10, after V lost 4 bases and J lost 8 bases. This CDR3 region has 14 residues. The germline V gene has CDR1 MNHEY and CDR2 SVGAGI.

The chain carries TRBV10-2 and TRBJ2-7; 7 bases line up with TRBD1. This CDR3 comprises 13 residues. Germline trimming cut 3 bases from V and 6 bases from J; bases unmatched to any gene: 5. Germline V gene data show CDR1 as WSHSY and CDR2 as SAAADI. CDR3 amino acids: CASSETGVGEQYF. CDR3 bases: TGCGCCAGCAGTGAAACAGGGGTAGGCGAGCAGTACTTC.

This clone was seen a handful of times. The rearrangement joins TRBV5-1 to TRBJ2-2; the D is unclear. The CDR3 is 13 amino acids. Germline loops: CDR1 SGHRS, CDR2 YFSETQ. The ends were cut back, 3 bases at V and 6 bases at J, with 9 bases in the middle. The DNA for the CDR3 is TGCGCCAGCAGCTCCCTTGAGGCCGGGGAGCTGTTTTTT. This sequence encodes CASSSLEAGELFF.

This sequence joins TRBV10-3 and TRBJ2-1; 9 nucleotides agree with TRBD2. Germline V gene sequence: CDR1 ENHRY, CDR2 SYGVKD. Unmatched junction bases numbered 10, after V lost 10 bases and J lost 0 bases. The CDR3 extends over 16 amino acids. This CDR3 is CATTGREGYSYNEQFF. CDR3 DNA sequence: TGTGCCACCACGGGGCGGGAGGGCTACTCCTACAATGAGCAGTTCTTC.

The table lists this clone with many counts. The V call is TRBV19, the J call TRBJ1-2, with 10 bases identical to TRBD1. V trimming: 6 bases; J trimming: 2 bases; junction bases outside the gene matches: 9. CDR1 and CDR2 from the germline V gene are LNHDA and SQIVND (reference sequence). CDR3 length equals 16 residues. In DNA form, the CDR3 reads TGTGCCAGTAGAACCGGGACAGGGGCGGGGAACTATGGCTACACCTTC. Its protein product is CASRTGTGAGNYGYTF.

The V call is TRBV19, the J call TRBJ2-3; D is uncertain. The germline gives CDR1 LNHDA, CDR2 SQIVND (reference sequence). V was trimmed by 3 bases and J by 1 base, leaving 11 bases between them. The CDR3 spans 15 residues. CDR3 bases: TGTGCCAGTAGTATCTCTTGGCAGGGCACAGATACGCAGTATTTT. Protein: CASSISWQGTDTQYF.

The chain is built from TRBV6-1 and TRBJ2-1; 7 bases map to TRBD2. The germline CDR1 and CDR2 sequences are MNHNS and SASEGT. The length of the CDR3 is 15 residues. Trimming cost V 2 bases and J 3 bases; bases outside gene matches: 4. CDR3 coding DNA: TGTGCCAGCAGTGAACTAGCGGAGGGCTACAATGAGCAGTTCTTC. This sequence encodes CASSELAEGYNEQFF.

CDR3 in amino acids: CASSSRGQGALAKNIQYF. As DNA, the CDR3 is TGTGCCAGCAGCTCTCGCGGGCAGGGGGCTTTAGCCAAAAACATTCAGTACTTC. The chain couples TRBV7-9 to TRBJ2-4, with 8 bases aligning to TRBD1. The CDR3 contains 18 residues. V lost 4 bases and J lost 0; bases outside the gene matches: 11. Per the germline V gene, CDR1 is SEHNR and CDR2 is FQNEAQ (reference sequence).

This clone was recorded once. The J gene is TRBJ2-1, the V gene TRBV3-1 (or the pseudogene TRBV3-2); TRBD2 matches 7 bases. This CDR3 region has 13 residues. Looked up from germline, CDR1 is LGHDT and CDR2 is YNNKEL (reference sequence). V was pared by 1 base and J by 15 bases, with 9 bases of the junction left unmatched. The CDR3 nucleotides read TGTGCCAGCAGCCAAGGGCTAGCGGTCAGTGGGTTCTTC. Protein sequence: CASSQGLAVSGFF.

The gene calls are TRBV2 and TRBJ1-1; a possible D gene is TRBD1 (6 bases). There are 13 residues in the CDR3. Trimming stripped 8 bases from V and 0 bases from J, with 10 bases between. Germline V gives CDR1 SNHLY, CDR2 FYNNEI. This CDR3 reads CASRTEMNTEAFF. The CDR3 DNA is TGTGCCAGCCGGACAGAGATGAACACTGAAGCTTTCTTT.

The chain has TRBV10-3 and TRBJ2-2, with a possible D match to TRBD1 (6 bases). V gave up 8 bases and J gave up 0 bases, with 10 bases separating them. Germline CDR1 and CDR2: ENHRY and SYGVKD. The CDR3 loop spans 14 amino acids. This CDR3 reads CAIGDRTNTGELFF. CDR3 DNA: TGTGCCATCGGAGACAGGACGAACACCGGGGAGCTGTTTTTT.

This chain uses TRBV3-1 (or the pseudogene TRBV3-2) with TRBJ2-1, with D possibly matching TRBD2 (5 bases). Germline V gene sequence: CDR1 LGHDT, CDR2 YNNKEL (reference sequence). The CDR3 sequence is 15 residues long. Trimming took off 0 bases at V and 9 bases at J, with 15 bases between the two ends. CDR3 bases: TGTGCCAGCAGCCAAGATTGGTCTAGCCATGGTGAGCAGTTCTTC. Protein: CASSQDWSSHGEQFF.

The chain has TRBV20-1 and TRBJ2-5, with D unresolved. The CDR3 is made up of 10 amino acids. Per the germline V gene, CDR1 is DFQATT and CDR2 is SNEGSKA (reference sequence). V was trimmed by 6 bases and J by 3 bases, leaving 5 bases between them. The CDR3 here is CSANEETQYF. CDR3 in DNA: TGCAGTGCCAATGAAGAGACCCAGTACTTC.

Only one count was recorded for this clone. V is TRBV5-4 and J is TRBJ2-3; 8 bases map to TRBD1. CDR3 length equals 17 residues. The ends lost 0 bases at V and 0 bases at J; junction bases unmatched: 6. CDR1 is SGHNT and CDR2 is YYREEE in the germline V gene (reference sequence). This CDR3 reads CASSLGRDRQSTDTQYF. The CDR3 nucleotides are TGTGCCAGCAGCTTGGGTAGGGACAGGCAAAGCACAGATACGCAGTATTTT.

The chain uses TRBV23-1 and TRBJ1-3, with D perhaps TRBD1 (5 bases). TRBV23-1 has ORF status, its function being uncertain. This CDR3 comprises 15 residues. V lost 1 base to trimming and J lost 8 bases, with 15 bases between them. CDR3 nucleotides: TGCGCCAGCAGTCAATGGGGCCCGGCGAGAGACACCATATATTTT. As protein: CASSQWGPARDTIYF.

The V and J genes are TRBV5-1 and TRBJ1-2, with 7 positions matching TRBD1. The trim removed 4 bases at V and 5 bases at J, leaving 14 bases unmatched. In germline, CDR1 is SGHRS, CDR2 YFSETQ. The CDR3 consists of 16 residues. CDR3 loop: CASSAEQGKWVYGYTF. CDR3 sequence (DNA): TGCGCCAGCAGCGCTGAACAGGGGAAGTGGGTTTATGGCTACACCTTC.

This chain joins TRBV28 and TRBJ1-1, with TRBD1 as a possible D gene (5 bases). Germline CDR1 reads MDHEN; CDR2 reads SYDVKM. The V end was cut by 7 bases, the J end by 0 bases, with 12 bases between. The CDR3 is 14 residues long. CDR3 sequence: CASTPGALNTEAFF. CDR3 coding DNA: TGTGCCAGCACCCCCGGGGCACTGAACACTGAAGCTTTCTTT.

V and J are TRBV9 and TRBJ1-4; D unresolved. CDR1 is SGDLS, CDR2 YYNGEE, per germline. V lost 0 bases to trimming and J lost 8 bases, with 11 bases between them. CDR3 length equals 14 residues. The CDR3 DNA reads as TGTGCCAGCAGCGTAGAGTTGTGGAGCGAAAAACTGTTTTTT. Protein sequence: CASSVELWSEKLFF.

The genes are TRBV7-8 and TRBJ1-3, with D maybe TRBD1 (5 bases). The CDR3 is made up of 19 amino acids. CDR1 SGHVS and CDR2 FQNEAQ come from the germline V gene. V was clipped by 2 bases and J by 0 bases, with 20 bases between them. The CDR3 DNA reads as TGTGCCAGCAGCTTACGGACGGCTAATAGACAGAGCTCTGGAAACACCATATATTTT. The encoded protein is CASSLRTANRQSSGNTIYF.

This clone has a single count. The chain has TRBV2 and TRBJ1-1; D not resolved. Trimming pared 4 bases from V and 1 base from J, leaving 7 bases between. There are 13 residues in the CDR3. Germline CDR1 reads SNHLY; CDR2 reads FYNNEI. CDR3 DNA: TGTGCCAGCAGTGGGGTGGGGAACACTGAAGCTTTCTTT. This codes for CASSGVGNTEAFF. Supplemented by reference TRBV2 and TRBJ1-1, the full variable domain reads EPEVTQTPSHQVTQMGQEVILRCVPISNHLYFYWYRQILGQKVEFLVSFYNNEISEKSEIFDDQFSVERPDGSNFTLKIRSTKLEDSAMYFCASSGVGNTEAFFGQGTRLTVV.

This rearrangement joins TRBV4-3 to TRBJ1-6, with D unresolved. V was shortened by 0 bases and J by 3 bases, with 12 bases between the two germline ends. Germline CDR1 reads LGHNA; CDR2 reads YSLEER. The CDR3 is 17 amino acids. The CDR3 region is CASSQEVGFIYNSPLHF. DNA of the CDR3: TGCGCCAGCAGCCAAGAGGTGGGCTTTATCTATAATTCACCCCTCCACTTT.

The chain uses TRBV6-5 and TRBJ2-2, with TRBD2 matching over 9 bases. Germline values: CDR1 MNHEY, CDR2 SVGAGI. V gave up 2 bases and J gave up 4 bases; unmatched junction bases: 5. The CDR3 consists of 16 residues. This CDR3 is CASSYASGVSTGELFF. The CDR3 DNA sequence: TGTGCCAGCAGTTACGCTAGCGGGGTGAGCACCGGGGAGCTGTTTTTT.

This rearrangement joins TRBV29-1 to TRBJ1-2; D gene unclear. This CDR3 region has 13 residues. CDR1 SQVTM and CDR2 ANQGSEA come from the germline V gene. V lost 3 bases to trimming and J lost 2 bases, with 10 bases between them. CDR3: CSVDSGSNYGYTF. CDR3 in DNA: TGCAGCGTTGATAGTGGTTCCAACTATGGCTACACCTTC.

Concerning this clone itself: Within the sample, other DNA sequences also encode this same CDR3. The CDR3 DNA reads as TGTGCCAGCAGTCCCCCGGGGCGGTTTAATGAAAAACTGTTTTTT. Its translation is CASSPPGRFNEKLFF. The chain employs TRBV5-8 and TRBJ1-4, with a tentative D call TRBD1 (5 bases). Germline V gene data show CDR1 as SGHTS and CDR2 as YDEGEE. Deletions cut 5 bases from V and 4 bases from J, with 15 bases between. CDR3 length equals 15 residues.